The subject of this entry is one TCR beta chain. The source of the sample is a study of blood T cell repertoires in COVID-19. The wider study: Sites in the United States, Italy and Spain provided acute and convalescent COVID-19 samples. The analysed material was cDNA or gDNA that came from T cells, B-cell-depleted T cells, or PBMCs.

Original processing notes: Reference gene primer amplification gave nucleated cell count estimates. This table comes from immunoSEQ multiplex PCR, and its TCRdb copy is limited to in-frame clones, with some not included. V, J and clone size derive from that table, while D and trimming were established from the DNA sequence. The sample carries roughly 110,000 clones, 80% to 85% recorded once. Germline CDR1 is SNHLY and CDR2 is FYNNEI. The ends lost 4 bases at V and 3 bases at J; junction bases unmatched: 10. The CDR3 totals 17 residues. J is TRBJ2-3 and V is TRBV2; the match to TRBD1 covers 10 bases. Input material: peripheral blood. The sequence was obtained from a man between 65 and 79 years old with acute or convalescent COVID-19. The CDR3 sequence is CASSGSPPGQGTDTQYF. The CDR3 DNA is TGTGCCAGCAGTGGGAGCCCCCCGGGACAGGGGACAGATACGCAGTATTTT.